The 13 T cell receptor beta chains below all came from one sample that was sequenced in a study of cytomegalovirus exposure and HLA in healthy donors. The PCR made use of 60 Vbeta and 13 Jbeta primers. Here immunoSEQ multiplex PCR was the method, and the copy in TCRdb shows in-frame clones only, minus some. The sample's table shows 90,000 to 130,000 clones. The sequenced sample consisted of PBMCs. These receptors originate from a man aged 35 to 55 in good health and CMV-seropositive.

The CDR3 DNA reads TGCGCCAGCAGTGAGTCAAACAGGGGAATCTACGAGCAGTACTTC. Protein sequence: CASSESNRGIYEQYF. This chain joins TRBV10-2 and TRBJ2-7; 7 bases are a match to TRBD1. The CDR3 consists of 15 residues. V was clipped by 0 bases and J by 3 bases; unmatched bases: 5. Germline V CDR1 and CDR2: WSHSY, SAAADI.

This chain connects TRBV19 to TRBJ1-5, with D perhaps matching TRBD1 (5 bases). The CDR3 extends over 15 amino acids. Germline V gene data show CDR1 as LNHDA and CDR2 as SQIVND (reference sequence). The V and J ends lost 7 bases and 4 bases respectively, with 17 bases between them. The DNA for the CDR3 is TGTGCCAGTAACCCGCTCGGAGGGGTGAATCAGCCCCAGCATTTT. Encoded protein: CASNPLGGVNQPQHF.

V and J are TRBV29-1 and TRBJ2-7, with D tentatively TRBD2 (6 bases). Germline CDR1 and CDR2: SQVTM and ANQGSEA. This CDR3 is 12 amino acids long. Deletions cut 5 bases from V and 4 bases from J, with 12 bases between. The CDR3 region has the DNA TGCAGCGTTTCTTCAGGGAGGTACGAGCAGTACTTC. This gives the protein CSVSSGRYEQYF.

The chain combines TRBV11-3 with TRBJ2-1, with 11 bases lining up with TRBD1. CDR3 length equals 13 residues. Germline V gene data show CDR1 as SGHNT and CDR2 as YENEEA. Losses at the gene ends were 5 bases for V and 10 bases for J; bases not matched to a gene: 4. CDR3 residues: CASSPGQGDEQFF. The DNA for the CDR3 is TGTGCCAGCAGCCCGGGACAGGGGGACGAGCAGTTCTTC.

The chain carries TRBV2 and TRBJ1-5; tentatively, D is TRBD1 (6 bases). Germline V gene lookup returns CDR1 SNHLY and CDR2 FYNNEI. Deletions cut 7 bases from V and 5 bases from J, with 18 bases between. CDR3 length: 15 residues. The CDR3, as DNA: TGTGCCAGCAAAACGGGACAAGGTTTCGATCAGCCCCAGCATTTT. Translated, it gives CASKTGQGFDQPQHF.

The V gene is TRBV9, the J gene TRBJ2-7, with 9 bases that match TRBD1. CDR1 is SGDLS, CDR2 YYNGEE, per germline. This CDR3 comprises 14 residues. V was clipped by 4 bases and J by 4 bases; unmatched bases: 6. The CDR3 sequence is CASSPRDRAYEQYF. The CDR3 DNA follows: TGTGCCAGCAGCCCCCGGGACAGGGCTTACGAGCAGTACTTC.

The genes are TRBV7-2 and TRBJ1-2; D is unclear. CDR3 size: 14 residues. V shed 2 bases and J shed 3 bases, with 10 bases lying between them. The V gene's germline CDR1 is SGHTA and CDR2 FQGNSA. In DNA, the CDR3 is TGTGCCAGCAGCTTATTGGGCTCCGACTATGGCTACACCTTC. This sequence encodes CASSLLGSDYGYTF.

This chain's CDR3 is CASSQLTGQETQYF. The CDR3 region has the DNA TGCGCCAGCAGCCAATTAACAGGTCAAGAGACCCAGTACTTC. The chain uses TRBV4-3 and TRBJ2-5; D may be TRBD1 (5 bases). CDR1 is LGHNA and CDR2 is YSLEER in the germline V gene. This CDR3 region has 14 residues. Trimming took off 2 bases at V and 2 bases at J, with 9 bases between the two ends.

V and J are TRBV15 and TRBJ2-5; 7 bases agree with TRBD2. Germline V gene lookup returns CDR1 LNHNV and CDR2 YYDKDF (reference sequence). With V trimmed by 0 bases and J by 1 base, 11 bases remained unmatched. The CDR3 is 18 amino acids. The CDR3 nucleotides read TGTGCCACCAGCAGAGATTCCTCTTTAGCGGGTCTCCAAGAGACCCAGTACTTC. Translating it yields CATSRDSSLAGLQETQYF.

Concerning this clone: One junction end does not reproduce the germline sequence, and a read error may be involved. The V and J genes are TRBV5-5 and TRBJ1-1, with D possibly TRBD1 on 5 matching bases. The germline V gene has CDR1 SGHKS and CDR2 YYEKEE (reference sequence). This CDR3 comprises 15 residues. The DNA for the CDR3 is TGTGCCAGCAGCTTTACGCACCAGGGAAACACTGAAGTTTTCTTT. Protein product: CASSFTHQGNTEVFF. Variable domain in full (rest from reference TRBV5-5 and TRBJ1-1): DAGVTQSPTHLIKTRGQQVTLRCSPISGHKSVSWYQQVLGQGPQFIFQYYEKEERGRGNFPDRFSARQFPNYSSELNVNALLLGDSALYLCASSFTHQGNTEVFFGQGTRLTVV.

The CDR3 region has the DNA TGTGCCAGCAGCATAAGACTAGCGGTCACCTACGAGCAGTACTTC. Its protein product is CASSIRLAVTYEQYF. The chain couples TRBV13 to TRBJ2-7; 9 nucleotides align to TRBD2. V trimming: 5 bases; J trimming: 2 bases; junction bases outside the gene matches: 7. This CDR3 is 15 amino acids long. The germline V gene encodes CDR1 PRHDT and CDR2 FYEKMQ (reference sequence).

A note on this clone: The sample has other DNA sequences that encode this CDR3 too. V is TRBV30 and J is TRBJ2-3, with 7 bases that match TRBD2. Germline V gene lookup returns CDR1 GTSNPN and CDR2 SVGIG (reference sequence). V lost 0 bases, J lost 1 base, and 4 bases stayed unmatched. The CDR3 consists of 15 residues. The CDR3 DNA reads as TGTGCCTGGAGTGTGGGGCTAGCGGGCACAGATACGCAGTATTTT. This encodes CAWSVGLAGTDTQYF.

The chain combines TRBV19 with TRBJ2-5; 8 bases are shared with TRBD1. The CDR3 runs 15 residues. V lost 4 bases to trimming and J lost 1 base; unmatched junction nucleotides: 5. The V gene's germline CDR1 is LNHDA and CDR2 SQIVND (reference sequence). The CDR3 DNA sequence: TGTGCCAGTAGTAATTACAGGGGGTCCCAAGAGACCCAGTACTTC. Its protein product is CASSNYRGSQETQYF.